Detailed here is one TCR beta chain. Its target is unknown. Unique molecular identifiers featured in how the TCRbeta library was prepared. TCRdb reprocessed the PCR reads via MiXCR and lists one record per CDR3 protein. The sample includes roughly 200,000 distinct CDR3 sequences, around 8.4% of them seen just once. This sample is part of a study of T-cell reconstitution after alpha-beta-depleted transplantation in children. Whole-study results and caveats: Surviving thymic progenitors and recipient T cells were the source of high TCRbeta diversity at day 60 in some patients. Diversity and T-cell counts at one year after transplant derived mostly from new T cells. Alpha-beta T cells about two months after transplant reportedly derived from several hundred expanded graft clones.

Specimen: PBMCs, mostly from graft donor cells, collected 360 days after TCRalphabeta/CD19-depleted stem cell transplant. This receptor was taken from a male patient aged 2 to 10 who had a stem cell transplant for acute myeloid leukemia, so the T cells may come from the graft donor.

CDR3 in amino acids: CASGSTRDTAYEQYF. CDR3 DNA sequence: TGTGCCAGCGGCTCTACCAGGGACACCGCCTACGAGCAGTACTTC. This chain connects TRBV7-2 to TRBJ2-7; D might be TRBD1 (6 bases). The length of the CDR3 is 15 residues. CDR1 SGHTA and CDR2 FQGNSA come from the germline V gene. V shed 8 bases and J shed 2 bases, with 19 bases lying between them. The full variable domain, completed using reference TRBV7-2 and TRBJ2-7, is GAGVSQSPSNKVTEKGKDVELRCDPISGHTALYWYRQSLGQGLEFLIYFQGNSAPDKSGLPSDRFSAERTGGSVSTLTIQRTQQEDSAVYLCASGSTRDTAYEQYFGPGTRLTVT.